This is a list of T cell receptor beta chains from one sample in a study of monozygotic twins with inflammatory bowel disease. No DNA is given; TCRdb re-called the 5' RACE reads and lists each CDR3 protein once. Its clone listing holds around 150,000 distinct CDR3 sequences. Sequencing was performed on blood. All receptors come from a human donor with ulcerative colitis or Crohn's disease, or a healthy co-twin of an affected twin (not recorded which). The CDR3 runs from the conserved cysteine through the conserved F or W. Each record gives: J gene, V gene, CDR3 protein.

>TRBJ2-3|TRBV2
CASQNADTQYF
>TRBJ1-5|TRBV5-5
CASSLVEDRQHF
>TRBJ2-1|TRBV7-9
CASSLISGRDYNEQFF
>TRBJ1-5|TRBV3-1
CASSQAGQGSPFNQPQHF
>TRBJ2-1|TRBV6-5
CASRDLSTNEQFF
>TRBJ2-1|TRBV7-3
CASSPRRFTDEQFF
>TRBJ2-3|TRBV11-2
CASSSLAGNRGDTQYF
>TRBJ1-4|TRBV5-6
CASSWAAGREKLFF
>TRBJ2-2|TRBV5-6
CASSFGLKGASTGELFF
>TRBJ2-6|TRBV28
CASSKPRTGANVLTF
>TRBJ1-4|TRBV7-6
CASSPRTGANEKLFF
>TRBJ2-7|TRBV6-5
CASRRTGFYEQYF
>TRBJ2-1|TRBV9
CASSSSGRSYNEQFF
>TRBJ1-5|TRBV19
CASIQEGTGNQPQHF
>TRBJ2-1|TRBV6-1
CASSGGLAVNYNEQFF
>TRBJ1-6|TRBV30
CAWTQVGSYNSPLHF
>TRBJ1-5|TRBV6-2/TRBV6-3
CASSRQGDQPQHF
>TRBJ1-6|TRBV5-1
CASSLEVQTSPLHF
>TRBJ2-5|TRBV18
CASSPPGTGWVKTQYF
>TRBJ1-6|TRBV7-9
CASGTVYNSPLHF
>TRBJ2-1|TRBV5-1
CASNPTSGSISYNEQFF
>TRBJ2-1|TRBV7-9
CASSLGGGRPEQFF
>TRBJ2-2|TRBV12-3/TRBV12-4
CASSRAHGELFF
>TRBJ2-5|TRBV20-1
CRARGQQETQYF
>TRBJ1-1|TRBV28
CASSLSRQGVVNTEAFF
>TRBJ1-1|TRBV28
CASSPGGGNTEAFF
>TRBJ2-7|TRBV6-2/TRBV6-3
CASSYLAGGSYEQYF
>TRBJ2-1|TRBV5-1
CASSLGAAYNEQFF
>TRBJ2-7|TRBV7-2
CASSPRGNYEQYF
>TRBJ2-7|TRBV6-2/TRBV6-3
CASSLAGTVYEQYF
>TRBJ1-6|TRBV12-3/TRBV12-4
CASTLDRGFNSPLHF
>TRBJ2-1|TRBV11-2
CASSLVAGGLDEQFF
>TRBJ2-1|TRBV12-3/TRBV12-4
CASSRTGGWSNEQFF
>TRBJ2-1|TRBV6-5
CASSYSKLAGIYNEQFF
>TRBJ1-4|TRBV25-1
CASSTGGREKLFF
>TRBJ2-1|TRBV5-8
CASRRSGTSYNEQFF